The clone carrying this T cell receptor beta chain is a singleton in its sample. The CDR3 sequence is 13 residues long. The germline gives CDR1 SGHTA, CDR2 FQGNSA. Trimming cost V 3 bases and J 9 bases; bases outside gene matches: 6. This sample stems from a study of blood T cells in healthy people across ages. The use of a sample-barcoded 5' primer and a J-beta primer mix characterized a second PCR of about 6 to 11 cycles. Each CDR3 protein is one row after TCRdb ran MiXCR on the 5' RACE reads. The repertoire holds 550,000 to 800,000 distinct CDR3 sequences, about 30% seen once, with 15% in the top ten.

The gene calls are TRBV7-2 and TRBJ2-3, with 7 nucleotides matching TRBD2. The sample consisted of blood. This TCR was recovered from a woman aged 80 or over in good health. The CDR3: CASSFDGRNTQYF. The DNA for the CDR3 is TGTGCCAGCAGCTTCGACGGGAGGAACACGCAGTATTTT.